This T cell receptor beta chain was recovered during a study of shared clonotypes between healthy human individuals. Study-wide background: The cohort comprised a couple of women and a few men. Their ages spanned 18 to 49 years.

This clone occurred once. Its antigen remains unidentified. Study results and caveats: All-four-donor shared clonotypes had higher generation probabilities than non-shared clonotypes did.

The germline V gene encodes CDR1 MGHRA and CDR2 YSYEKL. V lost 2 bases, J lost 11 bases, and 14 bases stayed unmatched. The CDR3 is 16 amino acids. Deep-level settings were used for running the assay. Methods used by the authors: Junction-only sequences without quality scores came from ImmunoSEQ, so filtering differed. The protocol was immunoSEQ multiplex PCR, while the TCRdb copy is restricted to in-frame clones and leaves out a portion. The V and J calls and clone size are taken from that table; D and trimming were inferred from the DNA. The sample has more than 1.2 million clones; 97% to 99% are singletons.

The sequence derives from a young man in good health. Sequenced sample: naive CD4+ T cells sorted from blood. As for subset: CD45RA+ positively selected. V gene TRBV4-1 combines with J gene TRBJ2-1, with 8 bases fitting TRBD2. DNA for the CDR3: TGCGCCAGCAGCCAACCCACCGGGACTAGTCCCTTGAAGCAGTTCTTC. Protein: CASSQPTGTSPLKQFF.